The table lists the clone carrying this TCR beta chain with a few counts. Its antigen is currently unknown. MiXCR was run by TCRdb on the PCR reads, yielding one entry per CDR3 protein. This table holds around 470,000 distinct CDR3 sequences, about 20% found once. CDR3 length: 16 residues. Germline values: CDR1 MNHEY, CDR2 SVGEGT. The ends were cut back, 4 bases at V and 0 bases at J, with 15 bases in the middle. This entry belongs to a study of molecular identifiers for immune sequencing clone quantification. Findings and limits, study-wide: Barcodes shared by identical TCR molecules could lead to underestimated sizes of highly expanded clones. Over 98% of effector molecules, but under 1% in naive cells, were held by clones with more than 20 RNA copies.

When naive CD8 T cells were sorted, they were gated as CD8+CD4-CCR7+CD45RA+. The TCR comes from a human donor in good health. Some libraries in this study had Jurkat cell RNA spiked in. The sequenced material came from naive CD8+ T cells from blood, with Jurkat cell RNA spiked in. Subset specified: FACS-sorted CD8+CD4-CCR7+CD45RA+ naive T cells. V is TRBV6-2 or TRBV6-3 and J is TRBJ2-5; D remains unclear. This CDR3 reads CASSSWLPANQETQYF. As DNA, the CDR3 is TGTGCCAGCAGTTCATGGTTACCCGCTAACCAAGAGACCCAGTACTTC.